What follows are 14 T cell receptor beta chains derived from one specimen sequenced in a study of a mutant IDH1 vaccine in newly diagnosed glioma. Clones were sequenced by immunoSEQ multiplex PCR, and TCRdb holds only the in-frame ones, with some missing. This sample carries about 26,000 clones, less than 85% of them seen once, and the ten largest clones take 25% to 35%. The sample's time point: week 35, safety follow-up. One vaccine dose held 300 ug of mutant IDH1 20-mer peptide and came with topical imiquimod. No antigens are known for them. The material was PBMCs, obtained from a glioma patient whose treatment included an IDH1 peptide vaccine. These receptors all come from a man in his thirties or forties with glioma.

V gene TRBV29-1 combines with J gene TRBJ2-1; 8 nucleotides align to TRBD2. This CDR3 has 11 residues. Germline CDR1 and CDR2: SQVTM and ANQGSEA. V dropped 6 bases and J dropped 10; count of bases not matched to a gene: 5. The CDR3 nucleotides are TGCAGCGTCAGGACTAGCTTGGAGCAGTTCTTC. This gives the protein CSVRTSLEQFF.

This CDR3 is CSARDTNLETQYF. In DNA form, the CDR3 reads TGCAGCGCCCGAGACACTAACCTAGAGACCCAGTACTTC. The V gene is TRBV29-1, the J gene TRBJ2-5; no clear D. Looked up from germline, CDR1 is SQVTM and CDR2 is ANQGSEA. Between the trimmed V and J ends, which lost 7 bases and 4 bases, there was a span of 16 bases. This CDR3 is built from 13 residues.

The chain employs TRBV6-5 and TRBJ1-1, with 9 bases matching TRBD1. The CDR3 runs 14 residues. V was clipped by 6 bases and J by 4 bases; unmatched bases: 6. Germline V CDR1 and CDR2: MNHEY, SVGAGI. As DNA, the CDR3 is TGTGCCAGCAGGACCGGGACAGGGCGCACTGAAGCTTTCTTT. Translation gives CASRTGTGRTEAFF.

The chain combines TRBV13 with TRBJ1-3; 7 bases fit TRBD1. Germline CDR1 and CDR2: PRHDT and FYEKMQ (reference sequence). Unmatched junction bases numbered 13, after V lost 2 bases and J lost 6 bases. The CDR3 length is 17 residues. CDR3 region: CASSLRNTGDEENTIYF. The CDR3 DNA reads TGTGCCAGCAGCTTAAGAAATACAGGGGACGAAGAAAACACCATATATTTT. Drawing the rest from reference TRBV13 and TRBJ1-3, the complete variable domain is AAGVIQSPRHLIKEKRETATLKCYPIPRHDTVYWYQQGPGQDPQFLISFYEKMQSDKGSIPDRFSAQQFSDYHSELNMSSLELGDSALYFCASSLRNTGDEENTIYFGEGSWLTVV.

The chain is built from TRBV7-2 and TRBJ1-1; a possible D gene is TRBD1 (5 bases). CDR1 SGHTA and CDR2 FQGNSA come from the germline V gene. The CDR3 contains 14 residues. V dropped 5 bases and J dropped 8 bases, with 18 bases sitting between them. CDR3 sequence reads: CASSLRAGPREAFF. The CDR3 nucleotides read TGTGCCAGCAGCCTGAGGGCAGGGCCAAGAGAAGCTTTCTTT.

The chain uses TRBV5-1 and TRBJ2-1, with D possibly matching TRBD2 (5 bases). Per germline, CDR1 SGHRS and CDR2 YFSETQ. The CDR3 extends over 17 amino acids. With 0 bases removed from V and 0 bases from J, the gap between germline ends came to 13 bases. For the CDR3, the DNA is TGCGCCAGCAGCTTGGTGATGTCCACTAGCTCCTACAATGAGCAGTTCTTC. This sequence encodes CASSLVMSTSSYNEQFF.

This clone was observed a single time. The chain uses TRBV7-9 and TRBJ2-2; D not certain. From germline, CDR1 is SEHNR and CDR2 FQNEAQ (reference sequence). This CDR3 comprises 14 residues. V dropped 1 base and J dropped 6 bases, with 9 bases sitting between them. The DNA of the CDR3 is TGTGCCAGCAGCTTAGGGTCGGGCCCCGGGGAGCTGTTTTTT. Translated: CASSLGSGPGELFF.

DNA of the CDR3: TGTGCCTGGAGTGGGGCACGGGAGTCTAACTATGGCTACACCTTC. Protein sequence: CAWSGARESNYGYTF. The chain couples TRBV30 to TRBJ1-2; no reliable D call. Germline V lookup: CDR1 GTSNPN, CDR2 SVGIG (reference sequence). The length of the CDR3 is 15 residues. V lost 1 base to trimming and J lost 0 bases, with 12 bases between them.

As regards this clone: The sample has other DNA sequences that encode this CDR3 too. In DNA form, the CDR3 reads TGTGCCAGCAGTTACCAGGGTTCCTACGAGCAGTACTTC. The encoded protein is CASSYQGSYEQYF. V and J are TRBV6-5 and TRBJ2-7, with D perhaps TRBD1 (5 bases). V shed 2 bases and J shed 1 base, with 6 bases lying between them. The CDR3 covers 13 residues. CDR1 is MNHEY, CDR2 SVGAGI, per germline.

As DNA, the CDR3 is TGTGCCAGCAGCTTAGGGAGGTCCTCTAGCACAGATACGCAGTATTTT. Translating gives CASSLGRSSSTDTQYF. This rearrangement joins TRBV11-3 to TRBJ2-3, with TRBD2 as a possible D gene (5 bases). The ends were cut back, 1 base at V and 0 bases at J, with 11 bases in the middle. The CDR3 is made up of 16 amino acids. The germline V gene has CDR1 SGHNT and CDR2 YENEEA.

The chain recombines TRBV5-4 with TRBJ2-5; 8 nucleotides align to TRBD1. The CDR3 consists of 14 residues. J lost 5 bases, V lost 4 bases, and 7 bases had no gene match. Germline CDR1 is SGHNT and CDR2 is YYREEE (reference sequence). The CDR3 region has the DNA TGTGCCAGCAGCCGACAGGGGCGTGAGGAGACCCAGTACTTC. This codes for CASSRQGREETQYF.

CDR3 amino acids: CASSLDSRDDTEAFF. The DNA for the CDR3 is TGTGCCAGCAGCCTAGACAGTCGAGACGACACTGAAGCTTTCTTT. This sequence joins TRBV7-6 and TRBJ1-1; D is possibly TRBD1 (5 bases). The CDR3 is made up of 15 amino acids. Trimming took 5 bases from V and 3 from J, leaving 16 bases between them. Germline V lookup: CDR1 SGHVS, CDR2 FNYEAQ.

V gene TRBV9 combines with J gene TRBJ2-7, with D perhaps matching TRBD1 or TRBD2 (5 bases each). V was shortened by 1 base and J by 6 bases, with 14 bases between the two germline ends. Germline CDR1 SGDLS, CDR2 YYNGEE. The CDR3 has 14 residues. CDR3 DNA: TGTGCCAGCAGCGTATTGGGGGTGCAGTCCGAGCAGTACTTC. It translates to CASSVLGVQSEQYF.

For the CDR3, the DNA is TGTGCCTGGAGTGGCCGAGCTGAAGCTTTCTTT. It yields the protein CAWSGRAEAFF. This chain connects TRBV30 to TRBJ1-1; D is undetermined. The CDR3 extends over 11 amino acids. Per germline, CDR1 GTSNPN and CDR2 SVGIG (reference sequence). Trimming removed 1 base at V and 6 bases at J, with 6 bases between.